Included here is one TCR beta chain sequence, with context. Its antigen is not known. This sample was taken from a study of blood T cells in healthy people across ages. General observations from the study: Significant beta diversity loss was already apparent by age around 40, declining roughly linearly.

The second PCR ran 7 to 11 cycles with a sample-barcoded 5' primer and J-beta primers. MiXCR, applied by TCRdb to the 5' RACE reads, yields one record per CDR3 protein. The table has just under 550,000 distinct CDR3 sequences, 20% to 30% seen once. CDR1 and CDR2 (germline): DFQATT, SNEGSKA (reference sequence). The length of the CDR3 is 14 residues. V was pared by 5 bases and J by 8 bases, with 16 bases between. These same data were also listed under a study on T cells of mothers and their children.

This TCR derives from a boy younger than 18 in good health. The V gene is TRBV20-1, the J gene TRBJ1-6; no clear D. Input material: blood. The CDR3 sequence: CSAPIRGSDSPLHF. Written as DNA, the CDR3 is TGCAGTGCTCCAATTCGAGGGTCGGATTCACCCCTCCACTTT.